The 2 T cell receptor beta chains in this list originate from one sample, sequenced in a study of cytotoxic CD8 clonotypes in ibrutinib-treated CLL. This table comes from immunoSEQ multiplex PCR, and its TCRdb copy is limited to in-frame clones, with some not included. The sample carries 50,000 or so clones, 75% to 90% recorded once. The material was PBMCs, obtained after 24 months of ibrutinib treatment. These receptors originate from a human donor with chronic lymphocytic leukemia.

The rearrangement uses TRBV4-3 and TRBJ2-1; the D gene is possibly TRBD2 (6 bases). The CDR3 covers 17 residues. V lost 1 base, J lost 8 bases, and 21 bases lay in between. Germline V gene lookup returns CDR1 LGHNA and CDR2 YSLEER. CDR3 sequence reads: CASSQVRGGRISDEQFF. In DNA, the CDR3 is TGCGCCAGCAGCCAAGTGCGTGGAGGGCGGATCAGCGATGAGCAGTTCTTC.

The chain employs TRBV9 and TRBJ1-3, with a weak D call TRBD1 (6 bases). CDR1 is SGDLS and CDR2 is YYNGEE in the germline V gene. This CDR3 is 17 amino acids long. V gave up 0 bases and J gave up 0 bases, with 13 bases separating them. CDR3 bases: TGTGCCAGCAGCGTAGGGGACACAGCGAGCTCTGGAAACACCATATATTTT. Its translation is CASSVGDTASSGNTIYF. The whole variable domain, filled in from reference TRBV9 and TRBJ1-3, reads DSGVTQTPKHLITATGQRVTLRCSPRSGDLSVYWYQQSLDQGLQFLIQYYNGEERAKGNILERFSAQQFPDLHSELNLSSLELGDSALYFCASSVGDTASSGNTIYFGEGSWLTVV.